This TCR beta chain was recovered during a study of regulatory T cells. General study findings and limits: Hydrophobic residues at CDR3 positions 6 and 7 were enriched in conventional CD4+ T cells of CD3G-deficient patients.

The CDR3 sequence is 15 residues long. Germline loops: CDR1 MDHEN, CDR2 SYDVKM. V was clipped by 5 bases and J by 5 bases; unmatched bases: 9. Concerning this clone: Antigen specificity is unknown.

Amplification used 52 TRBV primers and 13 TRBJ primers. The method was immunoSEQ multiplex PCR; TCRdb's version includes in-frame clones alone and lacks a portion of them. The sample consists of some 31,000 clones, roughly 93% of them appearing once. The TCR originated in a child aged 2 to 10 with CD3G deficiency. Sequenced sample: conventional CD4+ T cells sorted from blood. V gene TRBV28 combines with J gene TRBJ2-7; 10 nucleotides align to TRBD2. CDR3 sequence: CASSPPLAGSHEQYF. The DNA for the CDR3 is TGTGCCAGCAGTCCCCCACTAGCGGGAAGCCACGAGCAGTACTTC.